This entry lists 20 T cell receptor beta chains sequenced from one sample in a study of OX40 agonist ivuxolimab in advanced cancers. The data were produced by immunoSEQ multiplex PCR, yet TCRdb's version contains in-frame clones alone and is incomplete. This sample has about 140,000 clones, with about nine tenths found just once. Sequences were derived from CD4+ or CD8+ T cells sorted from blood, sampled in a trial of the OX40 agonist ivuxolimab. Every receptor here comes from an adult with an advanced solid tumor such as melanoma, head and neck, liver or kidney cancer.

Regarding this clone: The germline gene is not matched at one end of the junction; a read error may be the cause. The chain joins TRBV2 to TRBJ1-5; D gene unclear. The CDR3 is 14 amino acids. Germline V gives CDR1 SNHLY, CDR2 FYNNEI. The CDR3 DNA reads as TGTGCCAGCAGCGAAGACCGAAACAATCAGCCCCAGCATTTT. Translated, it gives CASSEDRNNQPQHF. The whole variable domain, remainder taken from reference TRBV2 and TRBJ1-5, is EPEVTQTPSHQVTQMGQEVILRCVPISNHLYFYWYRQILGQKVEFLVSFYNNEISEKSEIFDDQFSVERPDGSNFTLKIRSTKLEDSAMYFCASSEDRNNQPQHFGDGTRLSIL.

The chain has TRBV19 and TRBJ1-1; D is perhaps TRBD1 (5 bases). Looked up from germline, CDR1 is LNHDA and CDR2 is SQIVND (reference sequence). The CDR3 spans 15 residues. V was cut by 3 bases and J by 1 base, with 12 bases left in between. Here the CDR3 DNA reads TGTGCCAGTAGTATTAGATCTGGGGGGAACACTGAAGCTTTCTTT. Protein product: CASSIRSGGNTEAFF.

This clone was found a few times. The genes are TRBV4-1 and TRBJ2-5; 11 nucleotides align to TRBD2. Germline-derived CDR1 and CDR2 are MGHRA and YSYEKL. Losses at the gene ends were 2 bases for V and 4 bases for J; bases not matched to a gene: 6. The CDR3 length is 16 residues. DNA for the CDR3: TGCGCCAGCAGCCAAACGATAGCGGGAGGGGGAGAGACCCAGTACTTC. Translated: CASSQTIAGGGETQYF.

In nucleotides, the CDR3 is TGTGCCAGCAGCTTAGCAGGGCAGGGCTCCTACGAGCAGTACTTC. Protein: CASSLAGQGSYEQYF. V is TRBV7-2 and J is TRBJ2-7; D possibly corresponds to TRBD1 (5 bases). The CDR3 runs to 15 residues. The germline V gene encodes CDR1 SGHTA and CDR2 FQGNSA. The V end was cut by 0 bases, the J end by 0 bases, with 9 bases between.

The gene calls are TRBV4-3 and TRBJ1-3; D not resolved. The CDR3 covers 14 residues. Germline CDR1 is LGHNA and CDR2 is YSLEER. The V gene lost 3 bases and the J gene lost 0 bases, with 6 bases spanning the gap. The CDR3 reads CASSHTASGNTIYF. CDR3 sequence (DNA): TGCGCCAGCAGCCACACGGCCTCTGGAAACACCATATATTTT.

The chain has TRBV30 and TRBJ2-1, with D maybe TRBD2 (6 bases). This CDR3 is 14 amino acids long. CDR1 and CDR2 from the germline V gene are GTSNPN and SVGIG (reference sequence). Trimming removed 0 bases from V and 8 bases from J, with 14 bases in between. DNA for the CDR3: TGTGCCTGGAGTGTTGCGGGACCATGGGATGAGCAGTTCTTC. Amino acid sequence: CAWSVAGPWDEQFF.

The chain links TRBV6-5 to TRBJ2-2, with a weak D call TRBD1 (6 bases). CDR1 and CDR2 from the germline V gene are MNHEY and SVGAGI. The CDR3 is 14 residues long. V gave up 10 bases and J gave up 2 bases, with 14 bases separating them. CDR3: CAISGAVNTGELFF. In DNA form, the CDR3 reads TGTGCCATCTCAGGGGCGGTTAACACCGGGGAGCTGTTTTTT.

For the CDR3, the DNA is TGCGCCAGCAGCTTGGGTATCAGCTCCTACGAGCAGTACTTC. Its protein is CASSLGISSYEQYF. The chain uses TRBV5-1 and TRBJ2-7; D unresolved. Trimming took off 0 bases at V and 0 bases at J, with 7 bases between the two ends. The CDR3 runs 14 residues. The germline V gene has CDR1 SGHRS and CDR2 YFSETQ. Full variable domain (remainder filled in from reference TRBV5-1 and TRBJ2-7): KAGVTQTPRYLIKTRGQQVTLSCSPISGHRSVSWYQQTPGQGLQFLFEYFSETQRNKGNFPGRFSGRQFSNSRSEMNVSTLELGDSALYLCASSLGISSYEQYFGPGTRLTVT.

V and J are TRBV7-9 and TRBJ2-3; the D gene is possibly TRBD2 (6 bases). Germline lookup yields CDR1 SEHNR and CDR2 FQNEAQ (reference sequence). The CDR3 totals 12 residues. V was trimmed by 5 bases and J by 9 bases, leaving 12 bases between them. Here the CDR3 reads CASSRPEGTQYF. Written as DNA, the CDR3 is TGTGCCAGCAGCCGACCGGAGGGCACGCAGTATTTT.

The chain employs TRBV29-1 and TRBJ2-1; 10 nucleotides align to TRBD2. In germline, CDR1 is SQVTM, CDR2 ANQGSEA. Trimming at V came to 6 bases and at J to 4 bases, leaving 6 bases not matched to a gene. CDR3 length: 14 residues. CDR3 loop: CSVWTSGGYNEQFF. CDR3 DNA sequence: TGCAGCGTCTGGACTAGCGGTGGATACAATGAGCAGTTCTTC.

The V and J genes are TRBV30 and TRBJ2-3; weak D call: TRBD1 (6 bases). The CDR3 totals 13 residues. The germline V gene encodes CDR1 GTSNPN and CDR2 SVGIG (reference sequence). The germline V and J ends were trimmed by 3 bases and 2 bases, with 9 bases remaining between them. CDR3 amino acids: CAWRRQATDTQYF. The CDR3 DNA reads TGTGCCTGGAGACGACAGGCCACAGATACGCAGTATTTT.

The gene calls are TRBV5-6 and TRBJ1-1; 7 positions agree with TRBD1. V shed 4 bases, J shed 2 bases, and the junction held 8 bases outside the gene matches. This CDR3 has 15 residues. Per the germline V gene, CDR1 is SGHDT and CDR2 is YYEEEE. The DNA for the CDR3 is TGTGCCAGCAGCCGACAGGGACGTGGAAACACTGAAGCTTTCTTT. This sequence encodes CASSRQGRGNTEAFF.

The chain has TRBV28 and TRBJ1-5, with TRBD1 identical over 7 bases. The trim removed 4 bases at V and 4 bases at J, leaving 4 bases unmatched. Germline V lookup: CDR1 MDHEN, CDR2 SYDVKM. The CDR3 spans 14 residues. The CDR3 is CASSWPGGNQPQHF. In DNA, the CDR3 is TGTGCCAGCAGTTGGCCAGGGGGTAATCAGCCCCAGCATTTT.

J is TRBJ2-3 and V is TRBV5-6; D is possibly TRBD2 (6 bases). This CDR3 has 14 amino acids. V shed 3 bases and J shed 5 bases, with 13 bases lying between them. CDR1 and CDR2 (germline): SGHDT, YYEEEE. CDR3 coding DNA: TGTGCCAGCAGCTCACGACCGGGAGTAGATACGCAGTATTTT. It yields the protein CASSSRPGVDTQYF.

This rearrangement joins TRBV7-9 to TRBJ2-3; D is possibly TRBD2 (6 bases). Germline loops: CDR1 SEHNR, CDR2 FQNEAQ (reference sequence). This CDR3 contains 16 residues. V lost 5 bases and J lost 1, with 16 bases in between. CDR3 bases: TGTGCCAGCAGCCGACTTCTTGGCGGGGGCACAGATACGCAGTATTTT. The encoded protein is CASSRLLGGGTDTQYF.

The J gene is TRBJ2-7, the V gene TRBV6-5; D is unclear. V was shortened by 4 bases and J by 4 bases, with 17 bases between the two germline ends. The CDR3 runs 15 residues. CDR1 and CDR2 from the germline V gene are MNHEY and SVGAGI. CDR3 sequence (DNA): TGTGCCAGCAGTTCCCCTGGGGTAGGCGGTTACGAGCAGTACTTC. As protein: CASSSPGVGGYEQYF.

The chain joins TRBV7-9 to TRBJ2-7; D ambiguous. The V end was cut by 1 base, the J end by 3 bases, with 7 bases between. This CDR3 is 13 amino acids long. Germline V gene sequence: CDR1 SEHNR, CDR2 FQNEAQ (reference sequence). The CDR3 loop reads CASSLGAGYEQYF. DNA of the CDR3: TGTGCCAGCAGCTTAGGGGCAGGCTACGAGCAGTACTTC.

The chain's CDR3 is CASSYSPDFYEQYF. DNA for the CDR3: TGTGCCAGCAGTTACTCTCCAGACTTCTACGAGCAGTACTTC. The V call is TRBV6-5, the J call TRBJ2-5; no reliable D call. The assigned J gene may be wrong: the sequence end matches TRBJ2-7 better. CDR3 size: 14 residues. CDR1 and CDR2 from the germline V gene are MNHEY and SVGAGI.

CDR3 sequence reads: CASSEGAYGYTF. DNA for the CDR3: TGTGCCAGCAGTGAAGGTGCCTATGGCTACACCTTC. V usage is TRBV6-1 and J usage is TRBJ1-2; the D is unclear. CDR1 is MNHNS and CDR2 is SASEGT in the germline V gene. The CDR3 has 12 residues. The V gene lost 1 base and the J gene lost 4 bases, with 4 bases spanning the gap.

This clone was detected only once. V gene TRBV7-3 combines with J gene TRBJ1-1, with D tentatively TRBD1 (5 bases). CDR1 SGHTA and CDR2 FQGTGA come from the germline V gene. The CDR3 is 14 residues long. The V gene lost 0 bases and the J gene lost 2 bases, with 7 bases spanning the gap. CDR3 sequence (DNA): TGTGCCAGCAGCTTAACTGGGGCTAACACTGAAGCTTTCTTT. Encoded protein: CASSLTGANTEAFF.